These 16 T cell receptor beta chains were sequenced from one sample in a study of beta chain features in type 1 diabetes. Expressed TCRB transcripts got sequenced, as all isolated RNA was reverse transcribed. The table came from immunoSEQ multiplex PCR; TCRdb's copy has only in-frame clones and leaves some out. The sample shows 860,000 or so clones, roughly 16% of them seen only once. Sample: naive CD4+ T cells from blood. The receptors come from a woman under 30 in good health.

This chain connects TRBV15 to TRBJ2-4, with 8 positions matching TRBD2. V shed 1 base, J shed 4 bases, and the junction held 6 bases outside the gene matches. This CDR3 region has 16 residues. The germline CDR1 and CDR2 sequences are LNHNV and YYDKDF (reference sequence). CDR3 in amino acids: CATSRVPVAGKNIQYF. The DNA of the CDR3 is TGTGCCACCAGCAGAGTCCCAGTAGCGGGAAAAAACATTCAGTACTTC.

The sample holds a few counts of this clone. The J gene is TRBJ2-3, the V gene TRBV27; 7 nucleotides agree with TRBD2. With 4 bases clipped from V and 4 bases from J, the junction kept 11 bases outside the gene matches. The CDR3 extends over 16 amino acids. Per germline, CDR1 MNHEY and CDR2 SMNVEV (reference sequence). CDR3 sequence: CASSSSQGGDPDTQYF. CDR3 DNA sequence: TGTGCCAGCAGTTCATCCCAGGGAGGGGATCCAGATACGCAGTATTTT.

The V and J genes are TRBV7-9 and TRBJ2-2; D is possibly TRBD2 (5 bases). V lost 1 base and J 7 bases, leaving 13 bases between the germline ends. Germline V gene sequence: CDR1 SEHNR, CDR2 FQNEAQ (reference sequence). The length of the CDR3 is 15 residues. CDR3 region: CASSLVNSGSGELFF. In DNA form, the CDR3 reads TGTGCCAGCAGCTTAGTGAACAGCGGTAGCGGGGAGCTGTTTTTT.

Details on this clone: One end of the junction varies from germline; a read error may be responsible. The sample holds other DNA sequences that translate to the same CDR3. The chain recombines TRBV10-2 with TRBJ2-7; D is perhaps TRBD2 (5 bases). Germline-derived CDR1 and CDR2 are WSHSY and SAAADI. The CDR3 contains 14 residues. This CDR3 reads CASSVGTDSYEQYF. CDR3 in DNA: TGCGCCAGCAGTGTGGGCACGGACTCCTATGAGCAGTACTTC.

V and J are TRBV5-1 and TRBJ2-7; unclear D gene. V was clipped by 2 bases and J by 3 bases, with 12 bases between them. Germline assignment: CDR1 SGHRS and CDR2 YFSETQ. The CDR3 is 14 residues long. Written as DNA, the CDR3 is TGCGCCAGCAGCTTCCGGTCACCCATCTACGAGCAGTACTTC. This encodes CASSFRSPIYEQYF.

This clone was found a few times. The V and J genes are TRBV5-4 and TRBJ2-1; tentative D call: TRBD1 (5 bases). The CDR3 runs to 16 residues. Germline assignment: CDR1 SGHNT and CDR2 YYREEE (reference sequence). The ends were cut back, 0 bases at V and 6 bases at J, with 16 bases in the middle. The CDR3 loop reads CASSLGQGKTVNEQFF. The CDR3 bases are TGTGCCAGCAGCTTGGGGCAGGGCAAAACCGTCAATGAGCAGTTCTTC.

This clone has just a few counts. V and J are TRBV14 and TRBJ2-3; 8 positions match TRBD2. Germline lookup yields CDR1 SGHDN and CDR2 FVKESK. This CDR3 has 15 residues. With V trimmed by 4 bases and J by 2 bases, 5 bases remained unmatched. This chain's CDR3 is CASSRIAGITDTQYF. The CDR3 DNA follows: TGTGCCAGCAGCCGAATAGCGGGGATCACAGATACGCAGTATTTT.

The chain carries TRBV13 and TRBJ2-3, with 10 bases identical to TRBD2. CDR3 length equals 17 residues. V was pared by 4 bases and J by 0 bases, with 7 bases of the junction left unmatched. From germline, CDR1 is PRHDT and CDR2 FYEKMQ (reference sequence). Written as DNA, the CDR3 is TGTGCCAGCAGCTCATGGACTAGCGGTCCTAGCACAGATACGCAGTATTTT. Protein: CASSSWTSGPSTDTQYF.

This chain links TRBV18 with TRBJ2-3; TRBD1 agrees at 9 bases. The ends lost 6 bases at V and 2 bases at J; junction bases unmatched: 6. This CDR3 comprises 15 residues. From germline, CDR1 is KGHSH and CDR2 LQKENI. The CDR3 loop reads CASSLNRGHTDTQYF. The CDR3 nucleotides are TGTGCCAGCTCCCTAAACAGGGGGCACACAGATACGCAGTATTTT.

In this sample, this clone turned up a few times. The V call is TRBV7-8, the J call TRBJ2-2; 8 nucleotides align to TRBD2. The V segment lost 3 bases and the J segment 6 bases; nucleotides outside the gene matches: 15. CDR1 is SGHVS, CDR2 FQNEAQ, per germline. This CDR3 spans 18 amino acids. This CDR3 is CASSFWPGLGGSAGELFF. As DNA, the CDR3 is TGTGCCAGCAGCTTCTGGCCGGGACTAGGGGGTTCCGCCGGGGAGCTGTTTTTT.

Only a few counts were recorded for this clone. Other DNA variants within this sample encode the same CDR3. The rearrangement joins TRBV2 to TRBJ2-5; 8 positions match TRBD2. The CDR3 sequence is 14 residues long. V shed 3 bases, J shed 5 bases, and the junction held 5 bases outside the gene matches. Germline loops: CDR1 SNHLY, CDR2 FYNNEI. CDR3 protein: CASSEGTSGETQYF. CDR3 coding DNA: TGTGCCAGCAGTGAGGGGACTAGTGGTGAGACCCAGTACTTC.

This chain joins TRBV14 and TRBJ2-5; D gene ambiguous. The V and J ends lost 1 base and 1 base respectively, with 13 bases between them. This CDR3 region has 16 residues. In germline, CDR1 is SGHDN, CDR2 FVKESK. The CDR3 is CASSQVKVGFQETQYF. CDR3 sequence (DNA): TGTGCCAGCAGCCAAGTCAAGGTCGGGTTCCAAGAGACCCAGTACTTC.

There are a few counts of this clone. This chain links TRBV7-3 with TRBJ2-1, with 8 bases matching TRBD2. CDR1 and CDR2 (germline): SGHTA, FQGTGA. Germline trimming cut 2 bases from V and 8 bases from J; bases unmatched to any gene: 5. This CDR3 has 14 residues. The CDR3 region has the DNA TGTGCCAGCAGCTTAGGGACTAGTGGCGATGAGCAGTTCTTC. Its protein is CASSLGTSGDEQFF.

This clone was detected only a few times. The rearrangement joins TRBV11-1 to TRBJ2-3; 9 bases are a match to TRBD2. J lost 2 bases, V lost 6 bases, and 12 bases had no gene match. The CDR3 is made up of 17 amino acids. Germline values: CDR1 SGHAT, CDR2 FQDESV (reference sequence). Here the CDR3 reads CASSFTSGTSHTDTQYF. In DNA, the CDR3 is TGTGCCAGCAGTTTCACCTCCGGGACTAGCCACACAGATACGCAGTATTTT.

This clone was seen a handful of times. The rearrangement uses TRBV19 and TRBJ1-2; D is unclear. Deletions cut 5 bases from V and 8 bases from J, with 15 bases between. This CDR3 has 13 amino acids. CDR1 and CDR2 from the germline V gene are LNHDA and SQIVND (reference sequence). Written as DNA, the CDR3 is TGTGCCAGTAGTTCTCGAACGTCTGGAGGCTACACCTTC. Its protein is CASSSRTSGGYTF.

CDR3 region: CASSLDYQETQYF. CDR3 DNA sequence: TGCGCCAGCAGCTTGGACTACCAAGAGACCCAGTACTTC. The chain employs TRBV5-1 and TRBJ2-7; no reliable D call. Judging by the DNA end, TRBJ2-5 fits better; the J call may be wrong. This CDR3 is 13 amino acids long. Per the germline V gene, CDR1 is SGHRS and CDR2 is YFSETQ.